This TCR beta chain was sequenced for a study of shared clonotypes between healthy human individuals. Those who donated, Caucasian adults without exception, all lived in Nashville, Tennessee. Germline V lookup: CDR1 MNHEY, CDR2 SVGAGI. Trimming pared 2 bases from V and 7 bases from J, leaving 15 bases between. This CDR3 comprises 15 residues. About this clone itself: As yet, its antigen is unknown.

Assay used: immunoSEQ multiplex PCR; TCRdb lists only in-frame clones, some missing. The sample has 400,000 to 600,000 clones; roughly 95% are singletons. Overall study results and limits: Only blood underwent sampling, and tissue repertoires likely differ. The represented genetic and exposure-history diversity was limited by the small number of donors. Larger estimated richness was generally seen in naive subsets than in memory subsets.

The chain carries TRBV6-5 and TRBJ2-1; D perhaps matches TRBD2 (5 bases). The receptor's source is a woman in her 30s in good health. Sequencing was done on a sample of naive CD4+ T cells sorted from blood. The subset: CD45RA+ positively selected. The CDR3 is CASSYTTGKRNEQFF. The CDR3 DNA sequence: TGTGCCAGCAGTTACACAACGGGGAAGAGGAATGAGCAGTTCTTC.